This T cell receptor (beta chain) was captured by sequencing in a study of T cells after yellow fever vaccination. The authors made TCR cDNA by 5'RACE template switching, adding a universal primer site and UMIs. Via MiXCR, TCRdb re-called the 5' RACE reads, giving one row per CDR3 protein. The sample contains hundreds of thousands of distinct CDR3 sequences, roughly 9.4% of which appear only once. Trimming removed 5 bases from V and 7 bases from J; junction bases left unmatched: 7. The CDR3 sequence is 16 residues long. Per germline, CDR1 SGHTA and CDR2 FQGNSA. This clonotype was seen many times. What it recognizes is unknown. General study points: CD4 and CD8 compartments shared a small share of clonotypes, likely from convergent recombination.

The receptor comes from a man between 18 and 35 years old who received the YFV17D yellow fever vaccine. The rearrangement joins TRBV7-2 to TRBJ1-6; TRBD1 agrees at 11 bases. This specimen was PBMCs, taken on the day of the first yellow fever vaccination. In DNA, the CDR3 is TGTGCCAGCAGCAGGACAGGGGGCATTCTAAATTCACCCCTCCACTTT. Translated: CASSRTGGILNSPLHF.